This TCR beta chain was sequenced in a study of T-cell reconstitution after alpha-beta-depleted transplantation in children. The authors prepared the TCRbeta library with unique molecular identifiers. MiXCR, run by TCRdb on the PCR reads, gives a single entry per CDR3 protein. The sample contains about 400,000 distinct CDR3 sequences, about 14% of which appear only once. CDR1 SQVTM and CDR2 ANQGSEA come from the germline V gene. V was shortened by 4 bases and J by 0 bases, with 10 bases between the two germline ends. This CDR3 is built from 15 residues. In its sample, this clonotype was seen a few times.

The clonotype was recovered from a human donor who donated a stem cell graft to a child with Fanconi anemia. The chain has TRBV29-1 and TRBJ2-6; D unclear. Specimen: PBMCs, collected from the stem cell graft. The chain's CDR3 is CSVGSESSGANVLTF. The CDR3 bases are TGCAGCGTTGGGTCAGAAAGCTCTGGGGCCAACGTCCTGACTTTC.